This note documents a single T cell receptor (beta chain) sequence. Germline V CDR1 and CDR2: SNHLY, FYNNEI. Trimming cost V 1 base and J 4 bases, with 11 bases left between them. This CDR3 is 15 amino acids long. This sample stems from a study of blood T cell repertoires in COVID-19. This table comes from immunoSEQ multiplex PCR, and its TCRdb copy is limited to in-frame clones, with some not included. The sample holds about 400,000 clones, 70% to 90% seen once. V is TRBV2 and J is TRBJ2-1; perhaps TRBD1 as D (6 bases). Sequenced material: peripheral blood. The TCR sequence derives from a human donor in a cohort sampled during active COVID-19. The CDR3 nucleotides are TGTGCCAGCAGTGAAGAGACAGGAGGTTACAATGAGCAGTTCTTC. The encoded protein is CASSEETGGYNEQFF. The full variable domain, with the rest looked up from reference TRBV2 and TRBJ2-1, is EPEVTQTPSHQVTQMGQEVILRCVPISNHLYFYWYRQILGQKVEFLVSFYNNEISEKSEIFDDQFSVERPDGSNFTLKIRSTKLEDSAMYFCASSEETGGYNEQFFGPGTRLTVL.